The clone carrying this T cell receptor beta chain was observed a single time. This sample is drawn from a study of control samples from healthy donors and cancer patients. Sequenced by immunoSEQ multiplex PCR; TCRdb stores in-frame clones only, minus some. Among 77,000 or so clones, 90% to 95% were seen once, and the ten largest hold about a sixth. V lost 1 base, J lost 9 bases, and 10 bases lay in between. CDR3 length: 13 amino acids. CDR1 is LGHNA, CDR2 YSLEER, per germline. This chain connects TRBV4-3 to TRBJ2-1; D remains unclear. The sequence was obtained from a man aged 30 to 45 in good health. The sample was blood. This chain's CDR3 is CASSQVIAAEQFF. The DNA of the CDR3 is TGCGCCAGCAGCCAAGTTATAGCTGCTGAGCAGTTCTTC.